This T cell receptor (beta chain) came from a study of T cells in Graves' hyperthyroidism and ophthalmopathy. The CDR3 sequence is 14 residues long. V gave up 6 bases and J gave up 5 bases; unmatched junction bases: 6. This clonotype was seen more than once but under ten times. RNA transcripts yielded amplified TCR beta CDR3 regions. The TCR CDR3 first-round RT-PCR relied on the HTBI primer set. TCRdb called the multiplex PCR reads again in MiXCR, with one record for every CDR3 protein. The sample carries under 600,000 distinct CDR3 sequences, roughly 16% recorded once. The TCR originated in a woman in her thirties or forties with Graves' ophthalmopathy. The material sequenced was blood. The J gene is TRBJ2-3, the V gene TRBV12-3 or TRBV12-4, with 9 bases aligning to TRBD1. As DNA, the CDR3 is TGTGCCAGCAGACAACAGGGGGCAGGAGATACGCAGTATTTT. Its translation: CASRQQGAGDTQYF.